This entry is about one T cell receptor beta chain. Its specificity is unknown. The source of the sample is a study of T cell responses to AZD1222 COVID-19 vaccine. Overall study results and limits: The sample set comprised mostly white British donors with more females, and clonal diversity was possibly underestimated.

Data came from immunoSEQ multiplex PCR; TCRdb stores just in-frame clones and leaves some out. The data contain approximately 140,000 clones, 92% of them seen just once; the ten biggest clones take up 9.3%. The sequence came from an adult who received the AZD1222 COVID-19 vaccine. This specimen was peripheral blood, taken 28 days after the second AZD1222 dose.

This CDR3 reads CASSPLAGFSTEAFF. In DNA form, the CDR3 reads TGTGCCAGCTCACCACTCGCAGGGTTTAGCACTGAAGCTTTCTTT. The genes are TRBV18 and TRBJ1-1, with a tentative D call TRBD1 (5 bases). Trimming removed 1 base at V and 4 bases at J, with 13 bases between. The CDR3 runs to 15 residues. Per germline, CDR1 KGHSH and CDR2 LQKENI.